The present TCR beta chain was sequenced within a study of blood T cell repertoires in COVID-19. Study context: Both acute and convalescent COVID-19 samples were obtained from the United States, Italy and Spain. From T cells, B-cell-depleted T cells, or PBMCs came the material, which was cDNA or gDNA.

This CDR3 has 17 residues. V gave up 2 bases and J gave up 7 bases; unmatched junction bases: 13. Germline CDR1 reads SGDLS; CDR2 reads YYNGEE. How the authors handled the data: Estimation of nucleated cell counts relied on the amplification of reference gene primers. Repertoires were generated with immunoSEQ multiplex PCR, while TCRdb's copy carries only in-frame clones and drops some. The V and J calls and clone size come from that table; D and trimming were worked out from the DNA. This sample has 240,000 or so clones, with roughly nine tenths found just once. The sample was peripheral blood. The receptor comes from a man aged 60 to 69 who had recovered from COVID-19. The chain is built from TRBV9 and TRBJ2-2, with 8 positions matching TRBD2. CDR3 bases: TGTGCCAGCAGCGTGCACGCCCTCGCGGGGGGAAACGGGGAGCTGTTTTTT. It is translated as CASSVHALAGGNGELFF.